The source of this T cell receptor beta chain is a study of shared clonotypes between healthy human individuals. The study's findings and limits: Naive subsets generally exceeded memory subsets in estimated richness.

As to this clone: Its antigen remains unidentified.

Germline CDR1 SGDLS, CDR2 YYNGEE. CDR3 length: 16 residues. Trimming removed 0 bases at V and 0 bases at J, with 12 bases between. Deep-level assay runs were performed. The data were produced by immunoSEQ multiplex PCR, yet TCRdb's version contains in-frame clones alone and is incomplete. The repertoire consists of 2 million to 2.5 million clones, with approximately 93% occurring once and the leading ten covering about 0.37%. The chain combines TRBV9 with TRBJ1-1, with a possible D match to TRBD1 (6 bases). The specimen sequenced was naive CD4+ T cells from PBMCs. Subset reported: CD45RA+ positively selected. This clonotype was sampled from a man aged 18 to 29 in good health. Some clones in this sample may be carry-over from other donors' samples. DNA for the CDR3: TGTGCCAGCAGCGTAGCCGGGGGCAAGATGAACACTGAAGCTTTCTTT. Translation: CASSVAGGKMNTEAFF. The full variable domain, with the rest looked up from reference TRBV9 and TRBJ1-1, is DSGVTQTPKHLITATGQRVTLRCSPRSGDLSVYWYQQSLDQGLQFLIQYYNGEERAKGNILERFSAQQFPDLHSELNLSSLELGDSALYFCASSVAGGKMNTEAFFGQGTRLTVV.